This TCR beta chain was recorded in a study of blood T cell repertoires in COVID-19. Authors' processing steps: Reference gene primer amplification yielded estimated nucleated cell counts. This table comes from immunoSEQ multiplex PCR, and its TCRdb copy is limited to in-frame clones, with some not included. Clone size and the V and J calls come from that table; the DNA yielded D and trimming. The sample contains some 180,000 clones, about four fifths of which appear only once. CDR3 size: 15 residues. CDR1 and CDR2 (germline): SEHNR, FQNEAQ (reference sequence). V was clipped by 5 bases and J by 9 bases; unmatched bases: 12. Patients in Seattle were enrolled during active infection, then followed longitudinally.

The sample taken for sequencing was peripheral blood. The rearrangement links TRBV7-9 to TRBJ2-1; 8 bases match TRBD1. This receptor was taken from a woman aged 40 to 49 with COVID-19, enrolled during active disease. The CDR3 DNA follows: TGTGCCAGCAGCCCCTTCACAGGGGGACGGGGTGAGCAGTTCTTC. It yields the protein CASSPFTGGRGEQFF. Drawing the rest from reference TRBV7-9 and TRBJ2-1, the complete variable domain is DTGVSQNPRHKITKRGQNVTFRCDPISEHNRLYWYRQTLGQGPEFLTYFQNEAQLEKSRLLSDRFSAERPKGSFSTLEIQRTEQGDSAMYLCASSPFTGGRGEQFFGPGTRLTVL.